A selection of T cell receptor beta chains follows, all from one sample in a study of T cells after yellow fever vaccination. TCRdb re-called the 5' RACE reads through MiXCR, storing one row per CDR3 protein. Among more than 300,000 distinct CDR3 sequences listed, 3.5% to 4.5% were seen once. This specimen consisted of PBMCs, obtained 15 days after the yellow fever booster vaccination. These receptors came from a man between 18 and 29 years old who received the YFV17D yellow fever vaccine. CDR3s include the opening cysteine and the closing phenylalanine or tryptophan. A D gene is named only where the DNA matches it firmly. Not every row has a clone size; where given, it reads once, few, many or a size class.

j_gene,abundance,v_gene,d_gene,CDR3aa,CDR3nt
TRBJ1-2,many,TRBV5-1,TRBD1,CASSQDRGANYGYTF,TGCGCCAGCAGCCAGGACAGGGGAGCTAACTATGGCTACACCTTC
TRBJ2-3,few,TRBV5-1,TRBD2,CASSPFPGLDGTDTQYF,TGCGCCAGCAGCCCTTTCCCTGGACTAGACGGCACAGATACGCAGTATTTT
TRBJ2-3,NA,TRBV5-4,TRBD2,CASSTSGAADTQYF,TGTGCCAGCAGCACCAGCGGGGCAGCGGATACGCAGTATTTT
TRBJ1-4,many,TRBV7-8,NA,CASSSRSIGEKLFF,TGTGCCAGCAGCTCGAGGAGCATTGGAGAAAAACTGTTTTTT
TRBJ1-1,few,TRBV5-5,TRBD1,CASSGAGTGRKEAFF,TGTGCCAGCAGCGGAGCCGGGACAGGACGGAAGGAAGCTTTCTTT
TRBJ2-3,once,TRBV5-4,TRBD2,CASSPGSGTKGTDTQYF,TGTGCCAGCAGCCCGGGGAGTGGGACTAAGGGCACAGATACGCAGTATTTT
TRBJ2-3,many,TRBV9,TRBD2,CASSASGGTDTQYF,TGTGCCAGCAGCGCTAGCGGGGGGACAGATACGCAGTATTTT
TRBJ2-2,few,TRBV15,TRBD2,CATSRVQAGVNTGELFF,TGTGCCACCAGCAGAGTTCAGGCGGGGGTGAACACCGGGGAGCTGTTTTTT
TRBJ1-1,few,TRBV3-1,NA,CASSQELLDGTDTEAFF,TGTGCCAGCAGCCAAGAGTTATTAGACGGGACGGACACTGAAGCTTTCTTT
TRBJ1-1,NA,TRBV30,NA,CAWIPGLLNTEAFF,TGTGCCTGGATACCAGGGTTATTGAACACTGAAGCTTTCTTT
TRBJ1-6,many,TRBV7-3,NA,CASSLGGGENSPLHF,TGTGCCAGCAGCTTGGGAGGGGGTGAGAATTCACCCCTCCACTTT
TRBJ2-3,many,TRBV11-1,TRBD2,CASSRGTSKPDTQYF,TGTGCCAGCAGCCGTGGGACTAGTAAACCAGATACGCAGTATTTT
TRBJ2-1,few,TRBV28,TRBD2,CASSLWTSRRFF,TGTGCCAGCAGTTTATGGACTAGCCGTCGGTTCTTC
TRBJ1-6,many,TRBV12-3/TRBV12-4,NA,CASSQGGGSPLHF,TGTGCCAGCAGCCAAGGTGGAGGTTCACCCCTCCACTTT
TRBJ1-4,few,TRBV7-2,NA,CASSFYDGSQEKLFF,TGTGCCAGCAGCTTTTACGACGGTAGTCAGGAAAAACTGTTTTTT
TRBJ1-4,many,TRBV7-2,TRBD1,CASSSGGAGEKLFF,TGTGCCAGCAGCTCAGGGGGGGCTGGTGAAAAACTGTTTTTT
TRBJ1-1,NA,TRBV5-1,TRBD1,CASSWGTGSMNTEAFF,TGCGCCAGCAGCTGGGGGACAGGGTCGATGAACACTGAAGCTTTCTTT
TRBJ2-1,NA,TRBV5-1,TRBD1,CASSDGQGFGQFF,TGCGCCAGCAGTGATGGACAGGGGTTTGGGCAGTTCTTC
TRBJ1-2,few,TRBV11-2,TRBD1,CASSYRGTGDWVFDGYTF,TGTGCCAGCAGCTATAGGGGGACAGGGGATTGGGTGTTTGATGGCTACACCTTC
TRBJ1-2,few,TRBV19,TRBD1,CASSAPGQVYGYTF,TGTGCCAGTAGTGCCCCGGGACAGGTCTATGGCTACACCTTC
TRBJ2-6,few,TRBV6-6,NA,CASKGFSGANVLTF,TGTGCCAGCAAAGGATTCTCTGGGGCCAACGTCCTGACTTTC
TRBJ2-7,many,TRBV7-2,TRBD2,CASSPGLAGYEQYF,TGTGCCAGCAGCCCGGGACTAGCTGGGTACGAGCAGTACTTC
TRBJ2-7,many,TRBV11-2,TRBD2,CASSPSGWGNKAYEQYF,TGTGCCAGCAGCCCTAGCGGCTGGGGAAATAAGGCCTACGAGCAGTACTTC
TRBJ2-5,many,TRBV2,NA,CASSANAGETQYF,TGTGCCAGCAGTGCCAACGCTGGGGAGACCCAGTACTTC
TRBJ1-1,NA,TRBV12-3/TRBV12-4,TRBD1,CASSFRTGWNTEAFF,TGTGCCAGCAGTTTTCGGACAGGGTGGAACACTGAAGCTTTCTTT
TRBJ2-1,NA,TRBV11-2,NA,CASTVNAVAGDEQFF,TGTGCCAGCACCGTAAACGCGGTAGCCGGCGACGAGCAGTTCTTC
TRBJ2-3,NA,TRBV20-1,NA,CSARGEDSTDTQYF,TGCAGTGCTAGAGGGGAGGACAGTACAGATACGCAGTATTTT
TRBJ2-1,many,TRBV9,NA,CASSLVRDNEQFF,TGTGCCAGCAGCCTCGTGCGAGACAATGAGCAGTTCTTC
TRBJ2-1,NA,TRBV29-1,TRBD1,CSVEDQTGYDEQFF,TGCAGCGTTGAAGACCAGACAGGGTACGATGAGCAGTTCTTC
TRBJ1-2,once,TRBV14,NA,CASSQGTTRGYGYTF,TGTGCCAGCAGCCAAGGGACCACCAGGGGCTATGGCTACACCTTC
TRBJ2-7,many,TRBV7-2,TRBD1,CASSLVRDRGYEQYF,TGTGCCAGCAGCTTAGTTAGGGACAGGGGCTACGAGCAGTACTTC
TRBJ2-1,few,TRBV18,NA,CASFSGPYYNEQFF,TGTGCCAGCTTTTCCGGGCCTTACTACAATGAGCAGTTCTTC
TRBJ1-1,few,TRBV28,TRBD1,CATGQGVNTEAFF,TGTGCCACCGGACAGGGCGTGAACACTGAAGCTTTCTTT
TRBJ2-3,NA,TRBV5-1,NA,CASSLDAEHSTDTQYF,TGCGCGAGCAGCTTGGACGCTGAACATAGCACAGATACGCAGTATTTT
TRBJ1-2,few,TRBV5-5,TRBD1,CASSLHPRDSYYGYTF,TGTGCCAGCAGCTTGCATCCGCGGGACAGCTACTATGGCTACACCTTC
TRBJ2-2,few,TRBV27,TRBD1,CASSATGDRTGELFF,TGTGCCAGCAGTGCGACAGGGGATAGGACCGGGGAGCTGTTTTTT
TRBJ1-2,few,TRBV4-1,TRBD1,CASGGQGTIGYGYTF,TGCGCCAGCGGGGGACAGGGGACAATAGGGTATGGCTACACCTTC
TRBJ2-2,many,TRBV5-5,NA,CASSPRTRPGELFF,TGTGCCAGCAGCCCCCGGACCCGCCCCGGGGAGCTGTTTTTT
TRBJ2-1,NA,TRBV7-2,TRBD2,CASSRRSAGGNSNEQFF,TGTGCCAGCAGCCGCCGCAGTGCGGGGGGCAATTCCAATGAGCAGTTCTTC
TRBJ1-4,many,TRBV9,TRBD1,CASSIRDRDEKLFF,TGTGCCAGCAGCATCCGGGACAGGGACGAAAAACTGTTTTTT
TRBJ2-5,many,TRBV5-5,NA,CASSFGGGAQYF,TGTGCCAGCAGCTTTGGAGGGGGTGCCCAGTACTTC
TRBJ1-4,many,TRBV20-1,TRBD1,CSASNRQGIEKLFF,TGCAGTGCTAGTAATCGACAGGGGATCGAAAAACTGTTTTTT